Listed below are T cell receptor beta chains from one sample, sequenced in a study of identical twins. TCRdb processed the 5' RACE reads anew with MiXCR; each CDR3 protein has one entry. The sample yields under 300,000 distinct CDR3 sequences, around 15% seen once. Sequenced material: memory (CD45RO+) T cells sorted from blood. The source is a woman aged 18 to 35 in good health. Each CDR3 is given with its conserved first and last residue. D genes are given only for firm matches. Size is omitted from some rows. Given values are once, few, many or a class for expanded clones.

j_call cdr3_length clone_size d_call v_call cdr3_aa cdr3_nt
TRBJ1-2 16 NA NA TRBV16 CASSLTRAGTNYGYTF TGTGCCAGCAGCCTCACGAGGGCAGGGACCAACTATGGCTACACCTTC
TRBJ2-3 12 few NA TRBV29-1 CSVWEVGDTQYF TGCAGCGTTTGGGAGGTCGGGGATACGCAGTATTTT
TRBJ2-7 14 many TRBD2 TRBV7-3 CASSPGGAFYEQYF TGTGCCAGCAGCCCCGGGGGGGCCTTCTACGAGCAGTACTTC
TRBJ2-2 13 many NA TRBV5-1 CASSLDNTGELFF TGCGCCAGCAGCTTGGACAACACCGGGGAGCTGTTTTTT
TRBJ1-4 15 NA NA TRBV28 CASSFYRLANEKLFF TGTGCCAGCAGTTTCTACAGGCTCGCTAATGAAAAACTGTTTTTT
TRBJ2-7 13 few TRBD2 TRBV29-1 CSVAGSGAYEQYF TGCAGCGTTGCTGGTAGCGGGGCGTACGAGCAGTACTTC
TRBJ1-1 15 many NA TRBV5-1 CASSLYGGQGTEAFF TGCGCCAGCAGCTTGTATGGGGGGCAAGGCACTGAAGCTTTCTTT
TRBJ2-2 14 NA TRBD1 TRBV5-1 CASHGQGASGELFF TGCGCCAGCCACGGACAGGGGGCGTCCGGGGAGCTGTTTTTT
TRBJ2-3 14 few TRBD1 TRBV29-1 CSVGQAFSPDTQYF TGCAGCGTCGGACAGGCCTTTAGCCCAGATACGCAGTATTTT
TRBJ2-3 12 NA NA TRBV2 CASRLVTDTQYF TGTGCTTCCCGGCTAGTCACAGATACGCAGTATTTT
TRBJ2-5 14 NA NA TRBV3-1 CASSQGTMGETQYF TGTGCCAGCAGCCAAGGGACGATGGGAGAGACCCAGTACTTC
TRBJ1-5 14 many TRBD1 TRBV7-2 CASSFTGEDQPQHF TGTGCCAGCAGCTTTACAGGGGAGGATCAGCCCCAGCATTTT
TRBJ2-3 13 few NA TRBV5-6 CASSLEDRDTQYF TGTGCCAGCAGCTTGGAGGACCGAGATACGCAGTATTTT
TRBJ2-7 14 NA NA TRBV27 CASSLYGVGLEQYF TGTGCCAGCAGTTTATATGGGGTAGGTCTGGAGCAGTACTTC
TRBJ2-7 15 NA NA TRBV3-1 CASSPTSSRGYEQYF TGTGCCAGCAGCCCTACTAGCTCCCGAGGGTACGAGCAGTACTTC
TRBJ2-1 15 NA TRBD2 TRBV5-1 CASQSLGGGSDEQFF TGCGCCAGCCAGTCTTTGGGGGGGGGGAGCGATGAGCAGTTCTTC
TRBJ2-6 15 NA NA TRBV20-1 CSARDRLSGANVLTF TGCAGTGCCCGGGACCGACTCTCTGGGGCCAACGTCCTGACTTTC
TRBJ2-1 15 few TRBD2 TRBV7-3 CASSLTASGYNEQFF TGTGCCAGCAGCTTAACGGCTAGCGGGTACAATGAGCAGTTCTTC
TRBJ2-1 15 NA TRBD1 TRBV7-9 CASSRQGASWNEQFF TGTGCCAGCAGCCGGCAGGGGGCAAGCTGGAATGAGCAGTTCTTC
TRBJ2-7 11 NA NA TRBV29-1 CSGKQGYEQYF TGCAGCGGCAAACAGGGCTACGAGCAGTACTTC
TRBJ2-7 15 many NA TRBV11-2 CASSLAPGPNYEQYF TGTGCCAGCAGCTTAGCACCGGGACCGAACTACGAGCAGTACTTC
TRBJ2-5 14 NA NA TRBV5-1 CASSLATNSETQYF TGCGCCAGCAGCTTGGCCACTAATTCAGAGACCCAGTACTTC
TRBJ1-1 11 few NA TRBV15 CATSRELQAFF TGTGCCACCAGCAGGGAGTTACAAGCTTTCTTT
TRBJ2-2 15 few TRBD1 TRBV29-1 CSVSGRQGVAGELFF TGCAGCGTATCCGGCCGACAGGGGGTTGCCGGGGAGCTGTTTTTT
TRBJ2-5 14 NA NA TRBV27 CASSPQTEPETQYF TGTGCCAGCAGTCCTCAAACAGAGCCTGAGACCCAGTACTTC
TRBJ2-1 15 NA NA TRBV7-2 CASLVGPSSYNEQFF TGTGCCAGCTTAGTAGGACCGAGCTCCTACAATGAGCAGTTCTTC
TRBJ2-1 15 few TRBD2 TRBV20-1 CSARDSGREYNEQFF TGCAGTGCTAGAGATAGCGGGAGGGAATACAATGAGCAGTTCTTC
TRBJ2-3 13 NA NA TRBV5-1 CASSGVAEDTQYF TGCGCCAGCAGCGGGGTAGCAGAAGATACGCAGTATTTT
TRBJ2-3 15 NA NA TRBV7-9 CASSLGTPAADTQYF TGTGCCAGCAGCTTAGGTACCCCGGCGGCAGATACGCAGTATTTT
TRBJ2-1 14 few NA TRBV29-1 CSGGRRDSNNEQFF TGCAGCGGAGGGCGCCGGGACTCGAACAATGAGCAGTTCTTC
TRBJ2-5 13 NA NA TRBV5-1 CASSFDSEETQYF TGCGCCAGCAGCTTTGACAGCGAAGAGACCCAGTACTTC
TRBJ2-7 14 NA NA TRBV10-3 CAISPITGTYEQYF TGTGCCATCAGCCCTATCACAGGGACCTACGAGCAGTACTTC
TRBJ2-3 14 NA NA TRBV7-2 CASSGGFVGDTQYF TGTGCCAGCAGCGGAGGGTTTGTGGGAGATACGCAGTATTTT
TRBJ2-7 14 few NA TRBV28 CASTPSGTIYEQYF TGTGCCAGCACCCCGTCCGGGACAATCTACGAGCAGTACTTC
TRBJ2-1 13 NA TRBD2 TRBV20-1 CSGPCGTKDEQFF TGCAGTGGCCCCTGCGGGACTAAGGACGAGCAGTTCTTC
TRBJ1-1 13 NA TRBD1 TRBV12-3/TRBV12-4 CASSRGQGAVAFF TGTGCCAGCAGTCGGGGACAGGGGGCTGTCGCTTTCTTT